This is a list of T cell receptor beta chains from one sample in a study of regulatory T cells in long-lasting Graves disease. TCRdb called the multiplex PCR reads again in MiXCR, with one record for every CDR3 protein. Of about 470,000 distinct CDR3 sequences listed, 20% to 25% are singletons. Material: peripheral blood mononuclear cells (PBMCs), obtained when the disease was refractory, from a patient treated with antithyroid drugs. All receptors derive from a female donor with Graves disease. Each CDR3 is given with its conserved first and last residue. Each record gives: clone size, J gene, D gene, V gene, CDR3 protein, CDR3 DNA. D genes are given only for firm matches. The size entry is marked missing in some rows and otherwise reads once, few, many or a size class.

clone_size: -
j_call: TRBJ2-7
d_call: TRBD1
v_call: TRBV29-1
cdr3_aa: CSATGTGGTEQYF
cdr3_nt: TGCAGCGCAACCGGGACAGGGGGTACTGAGCAGTACTTC

clone_size: -
j_call: TRBJ1-5
d_call: -
v_call: TRBV20-1
cdr3_aa: CSARGGGFSNQPQHF
cdr3_nt: TGCAGTGCTAGAGGGGGGGGATTTAGCAATCAGCCCCAGCATTTT

clone_size: -
j_call: TRBJ2-4
d_call: -
v_call: TRBV12-3/TRBV12-4
cdr3_aa: CASTLHEGIQYF
cdr3_nt: TGTGCCAGCACCCTTCACGAGGGCATTCAGTACTTC

clone_size: -
j_call: TRBJ2-2
d_call: -
v_call: TRBV3-1
cdr3_aa: CASSQDRATGELFF
cdr3_nt: TGTGCCAGCAGCCAAGACCGTGCTACGGGGGAGCTGTTTTTT

clone_size: many
j_call: TRBJ1-1
d_call: TRBD1
v_call: TRBV7-9
cdr3_aa: CASSLFTGANTEAFF
cdr3_nt: TGTGCCAGCAGCCTGTTCACAGGGGCGAACACTGAAGCTTTCTTT

clone_size: many
j_call: TRBJ2-7
d_call: -
v_call: TRBV12-5
cdr3_aa: CASGHQYYEQYF
cdr3_nt: TGTGCTAGTGGCCACCAGTACTACGAGCAGTACTTC

clone_size: many
j_call: TRBJ1-2
d_call: -
v_call: TRBV28
cdr3_aa: CASSSGVDGYTF
cdr3_nt: TGTGCCAGCAGTTCAGGGGTAGATGGCTACACCTTC

clone_size: few
j_call: TRBJ2-5
d_call: TRBD1
v_call: TRBV9
cdr3_aa: CASSAFGTDQETQYF
cdr3_nt: TGTGCCAGCAGCGCTTTCGGGACAGACCAAGAGACCCAGTACTTC

clone_size: -
j_call: TRBJ2-7
d_call: -
v_call: TRBV29-1
cdr3_aa: CSVVGADSSSSYEQYF
cdr3_nt: TGCAGCGTTGTGGGGGCCGACTCTTCGAGCTCCTACGAGCAGTACTTC

clone_size: -
j_call: TRBJ2-3
d_call: -
v_call: TRBV5-1
cdr3_aa: CASRRREVPPDTQYF
cdr3_nt: TGCGCAAGCAGGAGGCGAGAGGTGCCTCCGGATACGCAGTATTTT

clone_size: few
j_call: TRBJ2-7
d_call: -
v_call: TRBV5-1
cdr3_aa: CASSPTWDVYEQYF
cdr3_nt: TGCGCCAGCAGCCCAACATGGGATGTTTACGAGCAGTACTTC